Each of the 31 T cell receptor beta chains below was sequenced from the same sample in a study of identifying expanded T cells in peripheral blood. Clones were sequenced by immunoSEQ multiplex PCR, and TCRdb holds only the in-frame ones, with some missing. The sample has around 100,000 clones; about 87% are singletons. The sample comprised blood. The receptors here all came from a person between 18 and 69 years old in good health.

V and J are TRBV19 and TRBJ2-3; TRBD2 matches at 9 bases. CDR3 length: 16 amino acids. V dropped 4 bases and J dropped 4; count of bases not matched to a gene: 9. The germline gives CDR1 LNHDA, CDR2 SQIVND (reference sequence). CDR3 DNA: TGTGCCAGTAGTACCACCGGGACTAGCAAGTCAGATACGCAGTATTTT. Its protein is CASSTTGTSKSDTQYF.

The J gene is TRBJ2-7, the V gene TRBV18; TRBD1 is a possible D gene (6 bases). The ends were cut back, 5 bases at V and 2 bases at J, with 13 bases in the middle. Germline V gene sequence: CDR1 KGHSH, CDR2 LQKENI. The CDR3 contains 14 residues. The CDR3, as DNA: TGTGCCAGCTCAGGGCAGGGGATCACCTACGAGCAGTACTTC. It is translated as CASSGQGITYEQYF.

This chain links TRBV5-6 with TRBJ1-4; D might be TRBD1 (5 bases). The V gene's germline CDR1 is SGHDT and CDR2 YYEEEE. The CDR3 contains 16 residues. V lost 4 bases, J lost 0 bases, and 13 bases lay in between. CDR3 region: CASSPGGSATNEKLFF. CDR3 nucleotides: TGTGCCAGCAGCCCTGGGGGAAGCGCAACTAATGAAAAACTGTTTTTT.

The chain employs TRBV6-4 and TRBJ2-1; a weak D match, TRBD2 (5 bases). This CDR3 has 16 residues. Germline lookup yields CDR1 MRHNA and CDR2 SNTAGT. V lost 4 bases, J lost 5 bases, and 18 bases lay in between. The CDR3 DNA reads as TGTGCCAGCAGTGGGTTGGGAGTGCGATCTCACAATGAGCAGTTCTTC. Translated, it gives CASSGLGVRSHNEQFF.

The rearrangement joins TRBV7-6 to TRBJ2-3; D possibly corresponds to TRBD2 (5 bases). Deletions cut 4 bases from V and 5 bases from J, with 19 bases between. Germline values: CDR1 SGHVS, CDR2 FNYEAQ. CDR3 size: 16 residues. The CDR3 bases are TGTGCCAGCAGCTCAGATACGGCTACCCGGGGAGATACGCAGTATTTT. Its protein product is CASSSDTATRGDTQYF.

This rearrangement joins TRBV10-3 to TRBJ2-1; D might be TRBD2 (5 bases). The V gene lost 2 bases and the J gene lost 5 bases, with 13 bases spanning the gap. Germline loops: CDR1 ENHRY, CDR2 SYGVKD. This CDR3 is built from 15 residues. The CDR3 region has the DNA TGTGCCATCAGTGAGGGCGTTGCGGGCAACAATGAGCAGTTCTTC. Its translation: CAISEGVAGNNEQFF.

The CDR3 nucleotides are TGTGCCAGCAGCTCCGGGACAGGCTACTATGGCTACACCTTC. It encodes CASSSGTGYYGYTF. The rearrangement links TRBV5-6 to TRBJ1-2; TRBD1 matches at 8 bases. CDR1 SGHDT and CDR2 YYEEEE come from the germline V gene. The CDR3 has 14 residues. Losses at the gene ends were 3 bases for V and 3 bases for J; bases not matched to a gene: 4.

The chain recombines TRBV4-3 with TRBJ1-2, with unresolved D. V was shortened by 4 bases and J by 3 bases, with 15 bases between the two germline ends. Looked up from germline, CDR1 is LGHNA and CDR2 is YSLEER. This CDR3 is 15 amino acids long. CDR3 amino acids: CASSPRSSVYYGYTF. The CDR3 DNA is TGCGCCAGCAGCCCCCGAAGCTCGGTCTACTATGGCTACACCTTC.

This chain links TRBV7-2 with TRBJ2-3; possible D gene TRBD2, 5 bases. The CDR3 spans 12 residues. The V end was cut by 6 bases, the J end by 9 bases, with 13 bases between. Germline lookup yields CDR1 SGHTA and CDR2 FQGNSA. DNA of the CDR3: TGTGCCAGCAGGTCTTTAACGGGGACGCAGTATTTT. This gives the protein CASRSLTGTQYF.

The V and J genes are TRBV7-9 and TRBJ2-7; tentative D call: TRBD2 (6 bases). Germline V CDR1 and CDR2: SEHNR, FQNEAQ (reference sequence). The germline V and J ends were trimmed by 6 bases and 1 base, with 19 bases remaining between them. There are 16 residues in the CDR3. CDR3 protein: CASSTDREAGSYEQYF. CDR3 nucleotides: TGTGCCAGCAGTACGGACCGAGAGGCGGGGTCCTACGAGCAGTACTTC.

The chain combines TRBV7-9 with TRBJ1-2, with 9 nucleotides matching TRBD1. This CDR3 contains 13 residues. Germline assignment: CDR1 SEHNR and CDR2 FQNEAQ (reference sequence). The junction had 2 bases not matched to a gene; V was cut back by 1 base and J by 8 bases. The CDR3 loop is CASSLEQGAGYTF. CDR3 DNA: TGTGCCAGCAGCTTAGAACAGGGGGCAGGCTACACCTTC.

This clone appeared a few times. The rearrangement uses TRBV4-1 and TRBJ1-3, with no clear D. V was clipped by 1 base and J by 0 bases, with 10 bases between them. The CDR3 contains 16 residues. The germline gives CDR1 MGHRA, CDR2 YSYEKL. The CDR3 bases are TGCGCCAGCAGCCAAGGACACAGAGACTCTGGAAACACCATATATTTT. Its translation: CASSQGHRDSGNTIYF.

The chain joins TRBV4-2 to TRBJ1-2, with 8 bases fitting TRBD1. V lost 6 bases, J lost 4 bases, and 10 bases stayed unmatched. Per the germline V gene, CDR1 is LGHNA and CDR2 is YNFKEQ. This CDR3 region has 15 residues. Written as DNA, the CDR3 is TGTGCCAGCAGTATGCCGGGACAGGCGTTCTATGGCTACACCTTC. Amino acids: CASSMPGQAFYGYTF.

This clone was counted a few times. This chain joins TRBV6-4 and TRBJ1-2, with D possibly being TRBD1 (5 bases). This CDR3 comprises 14 residues. Trimming removed 6 bases at V and 4 bases at J, with 15 bases between. CDR1 is MRHNA and CDR2 is SNTAGT in the germline V gene. The CDR3 loop reads CASSAGSGSYGYTF. The CDR3 DNA reads as TGTGCCAGCAGCGCAGGGTCTGGTAGCTATGGCTACACCTTC.

This clone appeared a single time. V is TRBV5-4 and J is TRBJ1-1, with a tentative D call TRBD1 (5 bases). V lost 4 bases to trimming and J lost 1 base, with 14 bases between them. This CDR3 has 15 amino acids. Germline V gene data show CDR1 as SGHNT and CDR2 as YYREEE (reference sequence). In nucleotides, the CDR3 is TGTGCCAGCAGCCGCCCAGGGAATTGGAACACTGAAGCTTTCTTT. The encoded protein is CASSRPGNWNTEAFF.

This chain links TRBV7-6 with TRBJ2-3, with D perhaps matching TRBD2 (6 bases). The CDR3 contains 15 residues. Germline V CDR1 and CDR2: SGHVS, FNYEAQ. Between the trimmed V and J ends, which lost 2 bases and 5 bases, there was a span of 14 bases. In nucleotides, the CDR3 is TGTGCCAGCAGCTTAATCGGCGGGGTCGTAGATACGCAGTATTTT. It is translated as CASSLIGGVVDTQYF.

V is TRBV27 and J is TRBJ2-2; possibly TRBD2 for D (5 bases). Germline lookup yields CDR1 MNHEY and CDR2 SMNVEV (reference sequence). This CDR3 region has 13 residues. Between the trimmed V and J ends, which lost 5 bases and 5 bases, there was a span of 9 bases. The CDR3 spells CASSPSGTGELFF. For the CDR3, the DNA is TGTGCCAGCAGTCCCTCGGGGACCGGGGAGCTGTTTTTT.

The rearrangement links TRBV28 to TRBJ2-7; D is ambiguous. The CDR3 is made up of 14 amino acids. Germline-derived CDR1 and CDR2 are MDHEN and SYDVKM. The germline V and J ends were trimmed by 5 bases and 7 bases, with 18 bases remaining between them. The CDR3 loop reads CASSARPLTREQYF. For the CDR3, the DNA is TGTGCCAGCAGTGCTCGTCCTCTCACGCGGGAGCAGTACTTC. The entire variable domain, with the rest obtained from reference TRBV28 and TRBJ2-7, is as follows: DVKVTQSSRYLVKRTGEKVFLECVQDMDHENMFWYRQDPGLGLRLIYFSYDVKMKEKGDIPEGYSVSREKKERFSLILESASTNQTSMYLCASSARPLTREQYFGPGTRLTVT.

The chain combines TRBV7-2 with TRBJ1-2, with 7 positions matching TRBD1. With 6 bases clipped from V and 7 bases from J, the junction kept 11 bases outside the gene matches. The germline V gene encodes CDR1 SGHTA and CDR2 FQGNSA. The CDR3 is 14 residues long. In nucleotides, the CDR3 is TGTGCCAGCAGTCTCGACAGGGTCGGGGGTGGCTACACCTTC. Its translation is CASSLDRVGGGYTF.

The V call is TRBV27, the J call TRBJ1-1; no clear D. V was clipped by 5 bases and J by 8 bases, with 15 bases between them. In germline, CDR1 is MNHEY, CDR2 SMNVEV (reference sequence). The CDR3 extends over 13 amino acids. This CDR3 is CASSPTRDPEAFF. The CDR3 DNA follows: TGTGCCAGCAGTCCCACACGAGACCCCGAAGCTTTCTTT.

The gene calls are TRBV7-9 and TRBJ2-1; D remains unclear. CDR3 length equals 13 residues. V gave up 5 bases and J gave up 8 bases, with 13 bases separating them. Germline assignment: CDR1 SEHNR and CDR2 FQNEAQ (reference sequence). In DNA form, the CDR3 reads TGTGCCAGCAGCATTCTGGGGTTGGATGAGCAGTTCTTC. Protein sequence: CASSILGLDEQFF.

The V gene is TRBV6-1, the J gene TRBJ1-5; tentatively, D is TRBD1 (5 bases). The ends were cut back, 10 bases at V and 7 bases at J, with 17 bases in the middle. The germline CDR1 and CDR2 sequences are MNHNS and SASEGT. This CDR3 region has 13 residues. CDR3 coding DNA: TGTGCCACCCCGGGATCCTGGGGGCAGCCCCAGCATTTT. Its translation is CATPGSWGQPQHF.

DNA of the CDR3: TGTGCCAGCAGCGCGGGACAGGGACCGAAGAACACTGAAGCTTTCTTT. Its translation: CASSAGQGPKNTEAFF. J is TRBJ1-1 and V is TRBV9, with 9 bases identical to TRBD1. The V gene end was trimmed by 3 bases and the J gene end by 1 base; junction bases not matched to a gene: 7. Per the germline V gene, CDR1 is SGDLS and CDR2 is YYNGEE. This CDR3 comprises 16 residues.

The chain employs TRBV21-1 and TRBJ1-1; TRBD1 is taken as the D call from the table, unchecked against the DNA. TRBV21-1 corresponds to a pseudogene. This CDR3 region has 14 residues. The DNA for the CDR3 is TGTGCCAGCAGCGAAGCGGGCGAGAGAATTGAAGCTTTCTTT. It translates to CASSEAGERIEAFF.

The CDR3 loop is CAWRPPRENTEAFF. CDR3 bases: TGTGCCTGGAGGCCACCCAGGGAGAACACTGAAGCTTTCTTT. This chain uses TRBV30 with TRBJ1-1; maybe TRBD1 (5 bases). This CDR3 has 14 amino acids. The germline V gene has CDR1 GTSNPN and CDR2 SVGIG (reference sequence). The ends were cut back, 3 bases at V and 1 base at J, with 12 bases in the middle.

The V call is TRBV9, the J call TRBJ2-7; unclear D gene. Germline CDR1 reads SGDLS; CDR2 reads YYNGEE. CDR3 length: 14 amino acids. Trimming stripped 3 bases from V and 0 bases from J, with 10 bases between. CDR3 in DNA: TGTGCCAGCAGCGAACACGCCGGCTCCTACGAGCAGTACTTC. It encodes CASSEHAGSYEQYF.

The chain employs TRBV7-9 and TRBJ1-1, with D perhaps TRBD1 (6 bases). V was cut by 6 bases and J by 5 bases, with 10 bases left in between. In germline, CDR1 is SEHNR, CDR2 FQNEAQ (reference sequence). CDR3 length equals 12 residues. Here the CDR3 reads CASRKGGTEAFF. The CDR3 DNA reads TGTGCCAGCAGGAAAGGGGGGACTGAAGCTTTCTTT.

The chain recombines TRBV10-3 with TRBJ2-7; TRBD2 matches 8 bases. The germline V gene encodes CDR1 ENHRY and CDR2 SYGVKD. The CDR3 runs to 15 residues. After removal of 3 bases from V and 4 bases from J, the junction contained 8 bases not matched to a gene. The CDR3 coding sequence is TGTGCCATCAGTGACTCAACTAGCGGTCGGTACGAGCAGTACTTC. Translating it yields CAISDSTSGRYEQYF.

The chain joins TRBV7-3 to TRBJ2-3, with 10 nucleotides matching TRBD1. This CDR3 region has 15 residues. CDR1 and CDR2 from the germline V gene are SGHTA and FQGTGA. After removal of 5 bases from V and 6 bases from J, the junction contained 8 bases not matched to a gene. CDR3 sequence: CASSRSGQGRDTQYF. Here the CDR3 DNA reads TGTGCCAGCAGCAGATCGGGACAGGGGCGGGATACGCAGTATTTT.

The table lists this clone with a count of one. The CDR3 spells CASNPRQGYTGELFF. CDR3 nucleotide sequence: TGCGCCAGCAACCCAAGGCAGGGATACACCGGGGAGCTGTTTTTT. The J gene is TRBJ2-2, the V gene TRBV5-1; possibly TRBD1 for D (5 bases). The CDR3 sequence is 15 residues long. Deletions cut 6 bases from V and 3 bases from J, with 15 bases between. Germline CDR1 and CDR2: SGHRS and YFSETQ.

The chain combines TRBV5-1 with TRBJ2-1; 13 bases are shared with TRBD2. V shed 4 bases and J 7 bases; nucleotides not matched to a gene: 14. CDR3 size: 18 residues. Germline V gives CDR1 SGHRS, CDR2 YFSETQ. The CDR3: CASSKQPPGTSGINEQFF. The CDR3 nucleotides are TGCGCCAGCAGCAAACAGCCTCCCGGGACTAGCGGGATAAATGAGCAGTTCTTC.